The sequence of this T cell receptor beta chain was determined in a study of blood T cell repertoires in COVID-19. Study in general: T cells, B-cell-depleted T cells, or PBMCs supplied cDNA or gDNA.

Sequencing used immunoSEQ multiplex PCR; TCRdb keeps in-frame clones, though not all of them. The top ten hold approximately 4.7% of the sample, which has 360,000 or so clones, around four fifths seen once. This CDR3 is 16 amino acids long. The V end lost 6 bases, the J end lost 0 bases, and 15 bases lay between the germline ends. Germline assignment: CDR1 SNHLY and CDR2 FYNNEI. Those enrolled, adults aged roughly 18 to 89 years, came from some 25 US areas. Which cohort a participant joined came from the clinical history participants gave. In its sample, this clone was seen once. The V and J genes are TRBV2 and TRBJ1-5; D uncertain. The sequenced material came from PBMCs or T cells enriched from blood (not recorded which). This receptor was identified in a woman between 50 and 59 years old who had recovered from COVID-19. CDR3 sequence (DNA): TGTGCCAGCAGAGTCCCCGGGGAAGATAGCAATCAGCCCCAGCATTTT. Protein sequence: CASRVPGEDSNQPQHF. Complete variable domain (other parts from reference TRBV2 and TRBJ1-5): EPEVTQTPSHQVTQMGQEVILRCVPISNHLYFYWYRQILGQKVEFLVSFYNNEISEKSEIFDDQFSVERPDGSNFTLKIRSTKLEDSAMYFCASRVPGEDSNQPQHFGDGTRLSIL.